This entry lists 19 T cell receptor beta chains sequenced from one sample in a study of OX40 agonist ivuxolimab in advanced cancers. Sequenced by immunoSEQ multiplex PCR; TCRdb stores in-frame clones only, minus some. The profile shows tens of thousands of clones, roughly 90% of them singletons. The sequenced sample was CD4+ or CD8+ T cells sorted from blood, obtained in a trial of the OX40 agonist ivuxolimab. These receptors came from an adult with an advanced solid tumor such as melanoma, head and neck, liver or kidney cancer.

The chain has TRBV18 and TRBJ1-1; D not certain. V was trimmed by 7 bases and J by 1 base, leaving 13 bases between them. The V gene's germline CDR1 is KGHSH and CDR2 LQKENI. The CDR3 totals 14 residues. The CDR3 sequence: CASFPNDGNTEAFF. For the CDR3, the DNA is TGTGCCAGCTTCCCTAATGACGGGAACACTGAAGCTTTCTTT.

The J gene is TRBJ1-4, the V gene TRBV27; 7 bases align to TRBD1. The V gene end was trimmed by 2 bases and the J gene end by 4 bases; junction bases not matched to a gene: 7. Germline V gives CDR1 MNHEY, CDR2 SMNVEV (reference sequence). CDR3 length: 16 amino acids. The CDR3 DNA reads TGTGCCAGCAGTTTAGGGAGGGGGCTCGGTAATGAAAAACTGTTTTTT. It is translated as CASSLGRGLGNEKLFF.

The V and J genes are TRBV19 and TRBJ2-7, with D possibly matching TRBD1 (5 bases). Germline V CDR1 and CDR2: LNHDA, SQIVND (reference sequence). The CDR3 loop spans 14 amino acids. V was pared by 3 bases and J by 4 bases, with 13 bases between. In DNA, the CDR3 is TGTGCCAGTAGTATTAACCCAGGGATGTACGAGCAGTACTTC. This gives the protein CASSINPGMYEQYF.

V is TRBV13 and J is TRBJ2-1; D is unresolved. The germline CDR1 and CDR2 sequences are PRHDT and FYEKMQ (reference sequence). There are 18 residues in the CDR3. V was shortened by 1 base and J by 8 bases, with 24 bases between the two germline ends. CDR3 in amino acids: CASSLARSMAAAEDEQFF. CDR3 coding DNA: TGTGCCAGCAGCTTAGCAAGGTCGATGGCGGCTGCTGAGGATGAGCAGTTCTTC.

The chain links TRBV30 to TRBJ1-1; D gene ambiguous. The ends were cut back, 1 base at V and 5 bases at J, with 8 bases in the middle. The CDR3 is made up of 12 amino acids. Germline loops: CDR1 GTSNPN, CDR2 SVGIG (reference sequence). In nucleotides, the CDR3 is TGTGCCTGGAGTGGGAAGACGACTGAAGCTTTCTTT. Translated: CAWSGKTTEAFF. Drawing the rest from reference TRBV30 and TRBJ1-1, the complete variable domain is SQTIHQWPATLVQPVGSPLSLECTVEGTSNPNLYWYRQAAGRGLQLLFYSVGIGQISSEVPQNLSASRPQDRQFILSSKKLLLSDSGFYLCAWSGKTTEAFFGQGTRLTVV.

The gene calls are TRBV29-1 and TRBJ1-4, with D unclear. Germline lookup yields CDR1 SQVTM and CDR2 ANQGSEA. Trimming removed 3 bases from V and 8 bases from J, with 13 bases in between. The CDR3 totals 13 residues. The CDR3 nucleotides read TGCAGCGTTGACGGTCCGGGTGTGGAAAAACTGTTTTTT. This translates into CSVDGPGVEKLFF.

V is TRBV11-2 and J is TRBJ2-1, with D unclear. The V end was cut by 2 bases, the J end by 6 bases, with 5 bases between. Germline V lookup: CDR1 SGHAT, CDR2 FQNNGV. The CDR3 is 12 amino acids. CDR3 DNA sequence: TGTGCCAGCAGCTTAAAAGCCAATGAGCAGTTCTTC. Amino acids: CASSLKANEQFF.

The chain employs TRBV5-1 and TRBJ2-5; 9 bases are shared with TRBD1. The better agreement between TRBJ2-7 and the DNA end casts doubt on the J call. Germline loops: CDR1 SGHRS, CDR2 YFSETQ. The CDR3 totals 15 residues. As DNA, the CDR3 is TGCGCCAGCAGCTTGATCGGACAGGGGCTCTACGAGCAGTACTTC. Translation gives CASSLIGQGLYEQYF.

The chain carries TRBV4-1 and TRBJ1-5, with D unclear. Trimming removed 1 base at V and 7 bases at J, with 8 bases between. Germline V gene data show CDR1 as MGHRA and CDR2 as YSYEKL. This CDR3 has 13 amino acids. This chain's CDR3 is CASSQGSFQPQHF. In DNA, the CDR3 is TGCGCCAGCAGCCAAGGGAGTTTCCAGCCCCAGCATTTT.

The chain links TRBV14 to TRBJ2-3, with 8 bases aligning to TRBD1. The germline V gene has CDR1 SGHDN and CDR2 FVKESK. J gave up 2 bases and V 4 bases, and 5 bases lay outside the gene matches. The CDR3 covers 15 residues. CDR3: CASSLRTGNTDTQYF. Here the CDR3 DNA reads TGTGCCAGCAGCCTGAGGACAGGGAACACAGATACGCAGTATTTT.

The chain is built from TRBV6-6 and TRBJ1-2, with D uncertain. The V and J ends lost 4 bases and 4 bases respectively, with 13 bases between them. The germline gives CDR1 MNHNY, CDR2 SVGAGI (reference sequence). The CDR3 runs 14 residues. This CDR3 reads CASSSASYGYGYTF. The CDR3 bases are TGTGCCAGCAGTTCAGCATCCTACGGCTATGGCTACACCTTC.

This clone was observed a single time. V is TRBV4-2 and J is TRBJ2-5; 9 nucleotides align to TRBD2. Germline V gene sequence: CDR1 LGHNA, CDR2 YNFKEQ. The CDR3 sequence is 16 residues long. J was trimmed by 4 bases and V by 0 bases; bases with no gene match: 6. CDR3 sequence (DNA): TGTGCCAGCAGCCAAGATGCTGCGGGAGGGGCAGAGACCCAGTACTTC. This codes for CASSQDAAGGAETQYF.

The CDR3 region is CASSQTSMSYNEQFF. The DNA of the CDR3 is TGTGCCAGCAGCCAGACTAGTATGTCCTACAATGAGCAGTTCTTC. The chain carries TRBV7-8 and TRBJ2-1; maybe TRBD2 (6 bases). V was shortened by 5 bases and J by 1 base, with 12 bases between the two germline ends. The CDR3 totals 15 residues. Per germline, CDR1 SGHVS and CDR2 FQNEAQ.

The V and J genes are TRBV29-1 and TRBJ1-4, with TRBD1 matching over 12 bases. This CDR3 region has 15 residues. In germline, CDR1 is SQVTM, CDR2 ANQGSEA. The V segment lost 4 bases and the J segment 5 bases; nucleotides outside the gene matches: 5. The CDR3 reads CSVGGQGALNEKLFF. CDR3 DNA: TGCAGCGTTGGGGGACAGGGGGCGTTAAATGAAAAACTGTTTTTT.

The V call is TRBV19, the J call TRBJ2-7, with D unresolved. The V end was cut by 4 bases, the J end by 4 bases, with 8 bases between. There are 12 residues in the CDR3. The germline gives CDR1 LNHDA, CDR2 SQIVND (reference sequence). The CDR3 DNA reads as TGTGCCAGTAGTAGTTCTTTTTACGAGCAGTACTTC. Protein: CASSSSFYEQYF.

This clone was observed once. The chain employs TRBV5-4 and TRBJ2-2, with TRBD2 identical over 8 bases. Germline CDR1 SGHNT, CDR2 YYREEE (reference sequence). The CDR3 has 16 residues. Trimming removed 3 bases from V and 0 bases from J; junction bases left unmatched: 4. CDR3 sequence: CASSSPGLANTGELFF. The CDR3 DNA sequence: TGTGCCAGCAGCTCGCCGGGACTAGCGAACACCGGGGAGCTGTTTTTT.

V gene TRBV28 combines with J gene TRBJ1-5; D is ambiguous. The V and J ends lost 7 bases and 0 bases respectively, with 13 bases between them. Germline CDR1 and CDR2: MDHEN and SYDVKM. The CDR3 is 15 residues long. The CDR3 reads CASITPRDSNQPQHF. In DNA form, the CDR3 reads TGTGCCAGCATTACCCCCCGGGATAGCAATCAGCCCCAGCATTTT.

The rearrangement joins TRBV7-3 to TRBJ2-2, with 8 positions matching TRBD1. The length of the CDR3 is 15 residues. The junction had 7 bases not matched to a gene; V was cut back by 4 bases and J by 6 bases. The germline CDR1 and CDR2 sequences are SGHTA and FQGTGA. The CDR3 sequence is CASSSWTGQSGELFF. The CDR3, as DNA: TGTGCCAGCAGCTCCTGGACAGGGCAATCCGGGGAGCTGTTTTTT. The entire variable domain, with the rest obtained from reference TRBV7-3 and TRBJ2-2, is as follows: GAGVSQTPSNKVTEKGKYVELRCDPISGHTALYWYRQSLGQGPEFLIYFQGTGAADDSGLPNDRFFAVRPEGSVSTLKIQRTERGDSAVYLCASSSWTGQSGELFFGEGSRLTVL.

CDR3 DNA: TGTGCCAGCAGCCCCCGGGGAGTACGGTCCTACAATGAGCAGTTCTTC. Translated: CASSPRGVRSYNEQFF. This chain uses TRBV7-9 with TRBJ2-1; D may be TRBD2 (5 bases). The CDR3 contains 16 residues. Between the trimmed V and J ends, which lost 5 bases and 1 base, there was a span of 15 bases. CDR1 is SEHNR and CDR2 is FQNEAQ in the germline V gene (reference sequence).